This paragraph covers one TCR beta chain sequence. Reverse transcription of about 0.45 to 1 ug RNA was carried out with random hexamers. One entry per CDR3 protein results from TCRdb running MiXCR on the immunoSEQ multiplex PCR reads. The sample lists approximately 190,000 distinct CDR3 sequences; 90% to 95% were seen once. This sample was taken from a study of CD8 T cells in Susac syndrome. Sequenced material: CD4+ T cells from PBMCs. The clonotype comes from a human donor in good health.

CDR3 amino acids: CAGAALADTQYF. The CDR3, as DNA: TGTGCCGGAGCAGCTTTGGCAGATACGCAGTATTTT. V is TRBV7-9 and J is TRBJ2-3; no clear D. V lost 11 bases to trimming and J lost 4 bases, with 13 bases between them. The CDR3 is made up of 12 amino acids. The V gene's germline CDR1 is SEHNR and CDR2 FQNEAQ (reference sequence).